This T cell receptor (beta chain) was captured in a study of T cell changes during pregnancy in multiple sclerosis. The germline V gene encodes CDR1 SEHNR and CDR2 FQNEAQ (reference sequence). Trimming stripped 5 bases from V and 4 bases from J, with 11 bases between. CDR3 length equals 13 residues. Profiling relied on immunoSEQ multiplex PCR, and the TCRdb table lists in-frame clones only, not all of them. The sample shows 50,000 to 75,000 clones, around 91% of them seen only once. The receptor comes from a female donor in good health, enrolled as a control in a pregnancy study. The chain couples TRBV7-9 to TRBJ1-2; TRBD1 is a possible D gene (6 bases). The material was peripheral blood, obtained in the third trimester of pregnancy. The CDR3 DNA sequence: TGTGCCAGCAGCCCCGGACAGAGCTATGGCTACACCTTC. The encoded protein is CASSPGQSYGYTF.